The present T cell receptor (beta chain) was sequenced within a study of graft-versus-host responses after intestinal transplantation. Study-level results: Levels of circulating GvH clones at their peak were associated with early post-transplant HvG declines.

For this clone: The target antigen is unknown.

The CDR3 is 14 residues long. Germline V gene lookup returns CDR1 SEHNR and CDR2 FQNEAQ (reference sequence). Trimming shortened V by 5 bases and J by 5 bases, and 15 bases separated the two germline ends. Data came from immunoSEQ multiplex PCR; TCRdb stores just in-frame clones and leaves some out. The sample lists tens of thousands of clones, approximately 90% occurring once. The receptor comes from a human donor who was the organ donor for an intestinal transplant. The V gene is TRBV7-9, the J gene TRBJ1-1; possible D gene TRBD1, 6 bases. Source: unstimulated CD4+ T cells sorted from spleen or lymph node cells, taken before transplant. CDR3 in amino acids: CASSPRDISTEAFF. DNA for the CDR3: TGTGCCAGCAGCCCCCGGGACATATCAACTGAAGCTTTCTTT.